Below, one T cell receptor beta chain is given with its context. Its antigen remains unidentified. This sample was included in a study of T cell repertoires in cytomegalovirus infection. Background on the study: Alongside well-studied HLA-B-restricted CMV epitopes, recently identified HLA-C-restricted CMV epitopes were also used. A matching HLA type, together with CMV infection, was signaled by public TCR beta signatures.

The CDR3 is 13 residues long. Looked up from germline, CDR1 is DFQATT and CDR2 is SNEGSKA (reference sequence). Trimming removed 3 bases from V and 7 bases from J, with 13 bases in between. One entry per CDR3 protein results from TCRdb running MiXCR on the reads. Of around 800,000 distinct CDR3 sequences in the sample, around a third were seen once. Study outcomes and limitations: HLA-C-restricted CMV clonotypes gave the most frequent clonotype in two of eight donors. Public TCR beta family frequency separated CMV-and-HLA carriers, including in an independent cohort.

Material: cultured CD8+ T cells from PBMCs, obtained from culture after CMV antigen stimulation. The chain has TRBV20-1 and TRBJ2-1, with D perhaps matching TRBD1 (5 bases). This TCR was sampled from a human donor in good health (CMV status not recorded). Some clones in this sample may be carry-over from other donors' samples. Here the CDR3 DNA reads TGCAGTGCTAGTGAAGGCCCAGGGAATGAGCAGTTCTTC. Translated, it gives CSASEGPGNEQFF.